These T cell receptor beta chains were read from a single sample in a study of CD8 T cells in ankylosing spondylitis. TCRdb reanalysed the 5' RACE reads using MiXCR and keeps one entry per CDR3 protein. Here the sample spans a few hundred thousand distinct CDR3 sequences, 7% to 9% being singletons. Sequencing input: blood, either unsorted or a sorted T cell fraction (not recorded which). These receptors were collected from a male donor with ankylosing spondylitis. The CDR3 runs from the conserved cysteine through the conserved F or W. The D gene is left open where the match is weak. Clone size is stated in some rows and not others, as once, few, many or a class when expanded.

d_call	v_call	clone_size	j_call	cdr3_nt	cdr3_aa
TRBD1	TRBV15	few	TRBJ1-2	TGTGCCACCAGCAGGGCGACAGGGGACTTCTATGGCTACACCTTC	CATSRATGDFYGYTF
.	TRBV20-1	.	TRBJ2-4	TGCAGTGCTAGACCCCCCAGGGAGCTAGCCAAAAACATTCAGTACTTC	CSARPPRELAKNIQYF
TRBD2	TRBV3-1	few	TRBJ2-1	TGTGCCAGCAGCCCCGGGACTAGCGGGAGGGAGCTCTGGAATGAGCAGTTCTTC	CASSPGTSGRELWNEQFF
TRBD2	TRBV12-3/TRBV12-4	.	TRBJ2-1	TGTGCCAGCAGTTTAGGGGGAGCGGGAGGCCTTGGGAATGAGCAGTTCTTC	CASSLGGAGGLGNEQFF
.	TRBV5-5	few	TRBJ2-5	TGTGCCAGCAGCTTGGGGGCCACGTACCAAGAGACCCAGTACTTC	CASSLGATYQETQYF
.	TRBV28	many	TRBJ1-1	TGTGCCAGCAGTCAACTTGAGGCTTTCTTT	CASSQLEAFF
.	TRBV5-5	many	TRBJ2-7	TGTGCCAGCGGCCACGGACAGCACTCCTACGAGCAGTACTTC	CASGHGQHSYEQYF
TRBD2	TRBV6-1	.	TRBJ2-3	TGTGCCAGCAGGCCGGGACTAGCCGTGGGTACGCAGTATTTT	CASRPGLAVGTQYF
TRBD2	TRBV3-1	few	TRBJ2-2	TGTGCCAGCAGGCCTAGCGGGAGTGGTGGGGAGCTGTTTTTT	CASRPSGSGGELFF
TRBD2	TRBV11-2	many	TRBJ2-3	TGTGCCAGCAGCTTACCCATCCTAGGACTAGCAGTTAGCACAGATACGCAGTATTTT	CASSLPILGLAVSTDTQYF
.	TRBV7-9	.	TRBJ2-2	TGTGCCAGGACCGGGACCCAGAACACCGGGGAGCTGTTTTTT	CARTGTQNTGELFF
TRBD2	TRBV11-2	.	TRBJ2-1	TGTGCCAGCAGCTTGGGGACGGGGCTAGCGGGAGCCTATGAGCAGTTCTTC	CASSLGTGLAGAYEQFF
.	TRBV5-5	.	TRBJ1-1	TGTGCCAGCAGCCAACGGCCAGGGGATAATACTGAAGCTTTCTTT	CASSQRPGDNTEAFF
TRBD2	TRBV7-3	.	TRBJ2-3	TGTGCCAGCAGCCCCCGGGTCGCGGGAGCAACAGATACGCAGTATTTT	CASSPRVAGATDTQYF
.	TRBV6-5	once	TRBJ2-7	TGTGCCAGCAGTTACGGGCAGGGAGTCTACGAGCAGTACTTC	CASSYGQGVYEQYF
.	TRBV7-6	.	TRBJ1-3	TGTGCCAGCAGCTTACTGGTAGCGGACCGTACAACTGGAAACACCATATATTTT	CASSLLVADRTTGNTIYF
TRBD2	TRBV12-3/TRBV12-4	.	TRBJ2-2	TGTGCCAGCCGCCGGGAGGGCTTGAACACCGGGGAGCTGTTTTTT	CASRREGLNTGELFF
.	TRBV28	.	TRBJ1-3	TGTGCCAGCACCGACACCGTTTCTGGAAACACCATATATTTT	CASTDTVSGNTIYF
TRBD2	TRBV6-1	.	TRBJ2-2	TGTGCCATCGGGGGACTAGCGGCTCCGAACACCGGGGAGCTGTTTTTT	CAIGGLAAPNTGELFF
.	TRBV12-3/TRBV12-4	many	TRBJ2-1	TGTGCCAGCAGTTTTGGCCCCAGGAATGAGCAGTTCTTC	CASSFGPRNEQFF
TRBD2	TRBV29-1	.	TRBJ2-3	TGCAGCGTTGGTGCCCCTCTAGCGGGAGACGGTACGCAGTATTTT	CSVGAPLAGDGTQYF
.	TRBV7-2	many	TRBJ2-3	TGTGCCAGCAGCTTGACGGATACGCAGTATTTT	CASSLTDTQYF
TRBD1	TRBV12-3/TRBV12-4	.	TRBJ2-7	TGTGCCAGCACCCCCGGGACAGGGCACCCCGAGCAGTACTTC	CASTPGTGHPEQYF
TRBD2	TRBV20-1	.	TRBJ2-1	TGCAGTGCTAGGAAAGCGGGAGGGCTACCCGGTACTGAGCAGTTCTTC	CSARKAGGLPGTEQFF
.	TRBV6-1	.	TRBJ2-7	TGTGCCAGCGGAAGCGGAGGGGGCCATCTAGCCTACGAGCAGTACTTC	CASGSGGGHLAYEQYF
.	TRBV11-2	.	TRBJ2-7	TGTGCCAGCAGCTTAGCTTTCCACGAGCAGTACTTC	CASSLAFHEQYF
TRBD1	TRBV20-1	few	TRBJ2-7	TGCAGTGCCCACTCCACAGGGGCCATTTCCTACGAGCAGTACTTC	CSAHSTGAISYEQYF
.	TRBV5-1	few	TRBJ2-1	TGCGCCAGCACCTTTCAGGCAGGTAGCTCCTACAATGAGCAGTTCTTC	CASTFQAGSSYNEQFF
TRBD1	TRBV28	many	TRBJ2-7	TGTGCCAGCGTATGGGACAGGGACCCCTACGAGCAGTACTTC	CASVWDRDPYEQYF
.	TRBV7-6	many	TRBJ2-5	TGTGCCAGCAGCGGGGGGACAGTTACGGAAGAGACCCAGTACTTC	CASSGGTVTEETQYF
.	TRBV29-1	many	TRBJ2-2	TGCAGCGCCGGGCCCCTCTTTGACGGGGAGCTGTTTTTT	CSAGPLFDGELFF
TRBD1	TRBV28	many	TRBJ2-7	TGTGCCAGCAGCGGACAGGGGCTAACCTACGAGCAGTACTTC	CASSGQGLTYEQYF
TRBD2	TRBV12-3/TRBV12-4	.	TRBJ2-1	TGTGCCAGCACCCCCGGGACTAGCGGTAACAATGAGCAGTTCTTC	CASTPGTSGNNEQFF
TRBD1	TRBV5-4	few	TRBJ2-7	TGTGCCAGCAGCTTCGACAGGGGTCCTGTCTACGAGCAGTACTTC	CASSFDRGPVYEQYF
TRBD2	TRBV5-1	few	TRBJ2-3	TGCGCCAGCAGCTCCCGCCGACTAGCGGGGATCACAGATACGCAGTATTTT	CASSSRRLAGITDTQYF
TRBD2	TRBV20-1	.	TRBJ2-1	TGCAGTGCTAGAGATTTGAAGTCTAGCGGGAGGGCGAATGAGCAGTTCTTC	CSARDLKSSGRANEQFF
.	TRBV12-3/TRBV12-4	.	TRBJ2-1	TGTGCCAGCAGTCTAATTTTGAGTCACATGGTCGGGTCGAGGGATCATGAGCAGTTCTTC	CASSLILSHMVGSRDHEQFF
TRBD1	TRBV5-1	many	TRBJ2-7	TGCGCCAGCAGCCTGGACAGGGAGGATGGCGAGCAGTACTTC	CASSLDREDGEQYF
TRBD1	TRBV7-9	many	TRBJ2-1	TGTGCCAGCAGCTACGGGACAGGGGGGCGTTCGTACAATGAGCAGTTCTTC	CASSYGTGGRSYNEQFF
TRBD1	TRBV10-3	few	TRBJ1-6	TGTGCCATCAGTACAGGGGGGGACTCACCCCTCCACTTT	CAISTGGDSPLHF
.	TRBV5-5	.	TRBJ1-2	TGTGCCAGCAGCTTGAGGGGGGACTATGGCTACACCTTC	CASSLRGDYGYTF
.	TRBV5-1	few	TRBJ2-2	TGCGCCAGCAGCTCTGACTGGGCCGGGGAGCTGTTTTTT	CASSSDWAGELFF
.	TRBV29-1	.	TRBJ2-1	TGCAGCGTTGTCCAATCACGGTCCTACAATGAGCAGTTCTTC	CSVVQSRSYNEQFF
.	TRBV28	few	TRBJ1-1	TGTGCCAGCAGCACACAGGGCCCGAACACTGAAGCTTTCTTT	CASSTQGPNTEAFF